What follows are 22 T cell receptor beta chains derived from one specimen sequenced in a study of blood T cell repertoires in COVID-19. Repertoires were generated with immunoSEQ multiplex PCR, while TCRdb's copy carries only in-frame clones and drops some. The top ten clones hold 6.5% to 8% of a sample with roughly 56,000 clones, 87% of them seen once. Sequenced: peripheral blood. These receptors were taken from a man aged 45-65 years with active COVID-19.

This clone occurred once. In DNA, the CDR3 is TGCGCCAGCAGCGGGACTAGCGGGACCTCCTACGAGCAGTACTTC. This sequence encodes CASSGTSGTSYEQYF. V usage is TRBV5-1 and J usage is TRBJ2-7, with TRBD2 identical over 13 bases. The germline gives CDR1 SGHRS, CDR2 YFSETQ. J lost 0 bases, V lost 4 bases, and 1 base had no gene match. The CDR3 sequence is 15 residues long.

As regards this clone: Sequence at one end of the junction differs from germline and may be a read error. J is TRBJ1-1 and V is TRBV30; a possible D gene is TRBD1 (5 bases). Germline-derived CDR1 and CDR2 are GTSNPN and SVGIG (reference sequence). The CDR3 is made up of 14 amino acids. CDR3 bases: TGCGCCTGCAACATCTGGGGCCGCGGCACTGAAGCTTTCTTT. Translation gives CACNIWGRGTEAFF.

The chain combines TRBV6-5 with TRBJ2-2, with 9 bases lining up with TRBD1. The V and J ends lost 6 bases and 6 bases, in that order; junction bases with no gene match: 5. CDR1 is MNHEY, CDR2 SVGAGI, per germline. This CDR3 contains 14 residues. CDR3 protein: CASSRTGVPGELFF. The DNA of the CDR3 is TGTGCCAGCAGCCGGACAGGGGTGCCCGGGGAGCTGTTTTTT.

This clone came up once. The chain is built from TRBV18 and TRBJ1-4; D unresolved. The CDR3 loop spans 13 amino acids. The germline V gene has CDR1 KGHSH and CDR2 LQKENI. V lost 8 bases and J 4 bases, leaving 11 bases between the germline ends. CDR3 amino acids: CASTRAINEKLFF. The CDR3 nucleotides are TGTGCCAGCACGAGGGCCATTAATGAAAAACTGTTTTTT.

The J gene is TRBJ2-1, the V gene TRBV3-1 (or the pseudogene TRBV3-2); D is possibly TRBD2 (5 bases). Germline lookup yields CDR1 LGHDT and CDR2 YNNKEL (reference sequence). Trimming cost V 3 bases and J 6 bases, with 9 bases left between them. This CDR3 has 13 amino acids. The CDR3 loop reads CASSQDWGNEQFF. Written as DNA, the CDR3 is TGTGCCAGCAGCCAGGACTGGGGCAATGAGCAGTTCTTC.

V gene TRBV18 combines with J gene TRBJ2-5; D may be TRBD2 (6 bases). This CDR3 comprises 12 residues. Germline V gives CDR1 KGHSH, CDR2 LQKENI. The V end lost 6 bases, the J end lost 9 bases, and 14 bases lay between the germline ends. The CDR3 DNA follows: TGTGCCAGCTCCACCCCCGGGGAGGCCCAGTACTTC. Its protein product is CASSTPGEAQYF.

This chain connects TRBV3-1 (or the pseudogene TRBV3-2) to TRBJ2-1, with D possibly TRBD2 on 6 matching bases. CDR3 length: 16 residues. The V gene's germline CDR1 is LGHDT and CDR2 YNNKEL (reference sequence). Trimming stripped 1 base from V and 6 bases from J, with 16 bases between. In nucleotides, the CDR3 is TGTGCCAGCAGCCAAGCGAATGCGGGGCTGGTCAATGAGCAGTTCTTC. Its translation: CASSQANAGLVNEQFF.

The chain links TRBV4-2 to TRBJ2-3; D is possibly TRBD1 (6 bases). The V gene's germline CDR1 is LGHNA and CDR2 YNFKEQ. Between the trimmed V and J ends, which lost 2 bases and 4 bases, there was a span of 10 bases. There are 14 residues in the CDR3. Here the CDR3 reads CASSQQGMADTQYF. The DNA of the CDR3 is TGTGCCAGCAGCCAACAGGGGATGGCAGATACGCAGTATTTT.

In DNA, the CDR3 is TGCGCCAGCAGCCAAGAGGGGGGCCAGGGGGGTGATACGCAGTATTTT. This encodes CASSQEGGQGGDTQYF. This chain joins TRBV4-1 and TRBJ2-3, with D perhaps matching TRBD1 (7 bases). This CDR3 comprises 16 residues. The V and J ends lost 0 bases and 6 bases respectively, with 16 bases between them. Germline CDR1 MGHRA, CDR2 YSYEKL.

The chain links TRBV7-9 to TRBJ2-7, with 7 bases aligning to TRBD1. Germline V lookup: CDR1 SEHNR, CDR2 FQNEAQ (reference sequence). Trimming took 6 bases from V and 2 from J; bases not matched to a gene: 10. CDR3 length equals 15 residues. In nucleotides, the CDR3 is TGTGCCAGCAGTTCAAACAGGGGTTTGCCCTACGAGCAGTACTTC. Its protein is CASSSNRGLPYEQYF.

The chain couples TRBV5-6 to TRBJ1-5; D possibly corresponds to TRBD1 (6 bases). CDR1 is SGHDT, CDR2 YYEEEE, per germline. The CDR3 covers 14 residues. The V gene lost 0 bases and the J gene lost 7 bases, with 11 bases spanning the gap. The CDR3 sequence: CASSLGPGEQPQHF. The CDR3 DNA is TGTGCCAGCAGCTTGGGGCCAGGGGAGCAGCCCCAGCATTTT.

This clone was detected only once. The CDR3 sequence is CAISESVAGTLAKNIQYF. CDR3 DNA: TGTGCCATCAGTGAGTCGGTAGCGGGGACTCTAGCCAAAAACATTCAGTACTTC. The chain links TRBV10-3 to TRBJ2-4, with 8 bases matching TRBD2. The CDR3 sequence is 18 residues long. Losses at the gene ends were 0 bases for V and 0 bases for J; bases not matched to a gene: 7. The germline CDR1 and CDR2 sequences are ENHRY and SYGVKD.

The gene calls are TRBV6-5 and TRBJ2-3; TRBD2 might be the D (5 bases). This CDR3 contains 11 residues. V was shortened by 9 bases and J by 6 bases, with 10 bases between the two germline ends. Germline loops: CDR1 MNHEY, CDR2 SVGAGI. The CDR3 is CASTRGDTQYF. The CDR3 DNA reads as TGTGCCAGTACAAGAGGGGATACGCAGTATTTT.

This sequence joins TRBV6-5 and TRBJ2-1; 11 bases align to TRBD2. With 6 bases clipped from V and 5 bases from J, the junction kept 6 bases outside the gene matches. Germline CDR1 is MNHEY and CDR2 is SVGAGI. The CDR3 loop spans 15 amino acids. CDR3 DNA: TGTGCCAGCAGACAACTAGCGGGAGCTCACAATGAGCAGTTCTTC. Protein sequence: CASRQLAGAHNEQFF.

The V call is TRBV3-1 (or the pseudogene TRBV3-2), the J call TRBJ1-3; D remains unclear. The germline V and J ends were trimmed by 1 base and 2 bases, with 15 bases remaining between them. The CDR3 loop spans 17 amino acids. The germline CDR1 and CDR2 sequences are LGHDT and YNNKEL (reference sequence). The DNA of the CDR3 is TGTGCCAGCAGCCAAGGGCTCAGGCGCAACGCTGGAAACACCATATATTTT. It encodes CASSQGLRRNAGNTIYF.

CDR3 nucleotide sequence: TGTGCCAGCAGCTTAGACGGCGGGGGCTATGGCTACACCTTC. Its translation: CASSLDGGGYGYTF. V and J are TRBV7-2 and TRBJ1-2, with D perhaps TRBD1 (5 bases). CDR1 is SGHTA, CDR2 FQGNSA, per germline. Trimming took off 1 base at V and 4 bases at J, with 10 bases between the two ends. The CDR3 consists of 14 residues.

The V call is TRBV10-3, the J call TRBJ1-1; TRBD1 agrees at 9 bases. V lost 4 bases to trimming and J lost 9 bases; unmatched junction nucleotides: 9. Germline CDR1 ENHRY, CDR2 SYGVKD. This CDR3 comprises 14 residues. The CDR3 protein is CAISVGSQGAKAFF. In nucleotides, the CDR3 is TGTGCCATCAGTGTTGGGTCACAGGGGGCTAAAGCTTTCTTT.

This rearrangement joins TRBV6-6 to TRBJ1-2; 8 bases agree with TRBD1. V shed 5 bases and J 7 bases; nucleotides not matched to a gene: 12. The germline V gene encodes CDR1 MNHNY and CDR2 SVGAGI (reference sequence). The CDR3 extends over 15 amino acids. This CDR3 reads CASSPWDRLQRGYTF. In DNA form, the CDR3 reads TGTGCCAGCAGTCCATGGGACAGGCTGCAGCGTGGCTACACCTTC.

The chain joins TRBV27 to TRBJ1-2, with D possibly matching TRBD1 (5 bases). Trimming shortened V by 0 bases and J by 8 bases, and 13 bases separated the two germline ends. CDR3 length equals 14 residues. Germline CDR1 reads MNHEY; CDR2 reads SMNVEV (reference sequence). The DNA of the CDR3 is TGTGCCAGCAGTTTATCCGGCAGGGAGGGAGGCTACACCTTC. This translates into CASSLSGREGGYTF.

This chain links TRBV5-1 with TRBJ2-1; TRBD2 matches at 7 bases. This CDR3 contains 16 residues. V lost 0 bases to trimming and J lost 2 bases; unmatched junction nucleotides: 5. Per germline, CDR1 SGHRS and CDR2 YFSETQ. This CDR3 reads CASSLELSGAYNEQFF. CDR3 in DNA: TGCGCCAGCAGCTTGGAGTTGAGCGGGGCCTACAATGAGCAGTTCTTC. Full variable domain (missing parts from reference TRBV5-1 and TRBJ2-1): KAGVTQTPRYLIKTRGQQVTLSCSPISGHRSVSWYQQTPGQGLQFLFEYFSETQRNKGNFPGRFSGRQFSNSRSEMNVSTLELGDSALYLCASSLELSGAYNEQFFGPGTRLTVL.

The chain couples TRBV4-2 to TRBJ2-5; 10 bases map to TRBD1. Unmatched junction bases numbered 6, after V lost 0 bases and J lost 5 bases. Per the germline V gene, CDR1 is LGHNA and CDR2 is YNFKEQ. The CDR3 is made up of 16 amino acids. CDR3 region: CASSQDPGTGAETQYF. CDR3 sequence (DNA): TGTGCCAGCAGCCAAGATCCTGGGACAGGGGCCGAGACCCAGTACTTC.

The V and J genes are TRBV21-1 and TRBJ1-2; no check of the table's D call, TRBD1, against the DNA was made. TRBV21-1 has pseudogene status. The CDR3 loop spans 16 amino acids. DNA of the CDR3: TGTGCCAGCAGCCGCCTACCTGGGGCCCATAACTATGGCTACACCTTC. Its protein product is CASSRLPGAHNYGYTF.